Described below is a single T cell receptor beta chain sequence and its context. Its antigen is not known. Data came from immunoSEQ multiplex PCR; TCRdb stores just in-frame clones and leaves some out. Found here are about 100,000 clones, 83% of them singletons; the top ten hold more than 0.75%. These data are taken from a study of radiotherapy plus CTLA-4 blockade in lung cancer. Overall study: Roughly a sixth of enrolled patients responded objectively, and around 30% had disease control. Study findings and constraints: Early shifts in blood T cell clones, with interferon-beta, reportedly predicted response best. Expansion of tumor-derived TCR clones was observed in blood after radiotherapy plus ipilimumab.

Per the germline V gene, CDR1 is MDHEN and CDR2 is SYDVKM. This CDR3 contains 19 residues. The V segment lost 5 bases and the J segment 0 bases; nucleotides outside the gene matches: 15. Patients had chemo-refractory metastatic non-small-cell lung cancer and received focal radiation plus CTLA-4 blockade that used ipilimumab. Sequenced here: peripheral blood, sampled from a patient treated with radiotherapy plus ipilimumab. The clonotype comes from a human donor with non-small cell lung cancer who had stable disease on radiotherapy plus ipilimumab. The J gene is TRBJ2-5, the V gene TRBV28; 10 bases agree with TRBD2. The DNA of the CDR3 is TGTGCCAGCAGTGCTACTAGCGGGAAGGGGGGGGAGTACCAAGAGACCCAGTACTTC. This gives the protein CASSATSGKGGEYQETQYF. Complete variable domain (other parts from reference TRBV28 and TRBJ2-5): DVKVTQSSRYLVKRTGEKVFLECVQDMDHENMFWYRQDPGLGLRLIYFSYDVKMKEKGDIPEGYSVSREKKERFSLILESASTNQTSMYLCASSATSGKGGEYQETQYFGPGTRLLVL.